These 11 T cell receptor beta chains came from one sample sequenced in a study of cytomegalovirus exposure and HLA in healthy donors. Vbeta (60) and Jbeta (13) primers were used in the PCR. Data came from immunoSEQ multiplex PCR; TCRdb stores just in-frame clones and leaves some out. This table holds over 100,000 clones. What was sequenced was PBMCs. These receptors all come from a man aged 25-40 years in good health and CMV-seronegative.

The chain joins TRBV5-1 to TRBJ1-1, with 10 positions matching TRBD1. The V segment lost 2 bases and the J segment 6 bases; nucleotides outside the gene matches: 4. Germline loops: CDR1 SGHRS, CDR2 YFSETQ. The CDR3 loop spans 14 amino acids. The CDR3 sequence is CASSLGQGGAEAFF. CDR3 in DNA: TGCGCCAGCAGCTTAGGACAGGGGGGAGCTGAAGCTTTCTTT. Looking up the rest from reference TRBV5-1 and TRBJ1-1 gives the full variable domain: KAGVTQTPRYLIKTRGQQVTLSCSPISGHRSVSWYQQTPGQGLQFLFEYFSETQRNKGNFPGRFSGRQFSNSRSEMNVSTLELGDSALYLCASSLGQGGAEAFFGQGTRLTVV.

In regard to this clone: One end of the junction fails to match germline, which may point to a read error. J is TRBJ2-2 and V is TRBV13; 10 bases are shared with TRBD1. Germline V gene data show CDR1 as PRHDT and CDR2 as FYEKMQ (reference sequence). The CDR3 runs to 16 residues. The CDR3 DNA follows: TGTGCCAGCAGCCTAGGGCCCGGGACAGGGGCCGGGGAGCTGTTTTTT. This sequence encodes CASSLGPGTGAGELFF.

The CDR3, as DNA: TGCGCCAGCAGCCACTTGCCCCGGACAGGGTACAATGAGCAGTTCTTC. Protein sequence: CASSHLPRTGYNEQFF. This sequence joins TRBV4-1 and TRBJ2-1, with 8 bases lining up with TRBD1. Germline V gene data show CDR1 as MGHRA and CDR2 as YSYEKL. The CDR3 spans 16 residues. J lost 4 bases, V lost 3 bases, and 8 bases had no gene match.

The CDR3 here is CASSLRRTGPGDEQFF. The CDR3 DNA is TGTGCCAGCAGCCTGAGGAGGACAGGCCCCGGGGATGAGCAGTTCTTC. The chain employs TRBV2 and TRBJ2-1, with 7 bases matching TRBD1. V lost 6 bases and J lost 8; bases outside the gene matches: 16. The CDR3 loop spans 16 amino acids. CDR1 is SNHLY and CDR2 is FYNNEI in the germline V gene.

This chain uses TRBV18 with TRBJ2-7, with a weak D call TRBD1 (6 bases). The V gene's germline CDR1 is KGHSH and CDR2 LQKENI. With 3 bases removed from V and 1 base from J, the gap between germline ends came to 13 bases. The CDR3 is 15 amino acids. CDR3 sequence reads: CASSPFRDKSYEQYF. CDR3 DNA sequence: TGTGCCAGCTCACCCTTCCGGGACAAGTCCTACGAGCAGTACTTC.

The rearrangement links TRBV7-8 to TRBJ1-5, with a tentative D call TRBD1 (5 bases). CDR1 is SGHVS, CDR2 FQNEAQ, per germline. V lost 4 bases and J lost 9, with 13 bases in between. The CDR3 is made up of 13 amino acids. CDR3 DNA: TGTGCCAGCAGCTCGGGGGAGAGGGTGCCCCAGCATTTT. Its protein product is CASSSGERVPQHF.

The chain combines TRBV7-3 with TRBJ2-6; perhaps TRBD1 as D (5 bases). CDR1 and CDR2 from the germline V gene are SGHTA and FQGTGA. Trimming removed 3 bases at V and 0 bases at J, with 9 bases between. The CDR3 spans 16 residues. CDR3 DNA sequence: TGTGCCAGCAGCTTGTGGGGCGGCTCTGGGGCCAACGTCCTGACTTTC. Translating gives CASSLWGGSGANVLTF.

J is TRBJ2-2 and V is TRBV15; D might be TRBD2 (6 bases). CDR1 LNHNV and CDR2 YYDKDF come from the germline V gene (reference sequence). CDR3 length: 14 residues. With 6 bases removed from V and 5 bases from J, the gap between germline ends came to 13 bases. CDR3 residues: CATRQVAGTGELFF. The CDR3 coding sequence is TGTGCCACCAGACAGGTGGCGGGGACCGGGGAGCTGTTTTTT.

In nucleotides, the CDR3 is TGTGCCAGCAGGGAAGCGGGGGTAGTTTACGAGCAGTACTTC. Amino acid sequence: CASREAGVVYEQYF. The rearrangement links TRBV6-5 to TRBJ2-7, with TRBD2 matching over 8 bases. This CDR3 is built from 14 residues. Per the germline V gene, CDR1 is MNHEY and CDR2 is SVGAGI. Trimming at V came to 6 bases and at J to 4 bases, leaving 8 bases not matched to a gene.

The chain is built from TRBV18 and TRBJ2-5, with 9 positions matching TRBD1. The CDR3 extends over 14 amino acids. Germline loops: CDR1 KGHSH, CDR2 LQKENI. V shed 6 bases and J 4 bases; nucleotides not matched to a gene: 6. The CDR3 sequence: CASSGQGNSETQYF. CDR3 nucleotide sequence: TGTGCCAGCTCGGGACAGGGTAATTCAGAGACCCAGTACTTC. The whole variable domain, filled in from reference TRBV18 and TRBJ2-5, reads NAGVMQNPRHLVRRRGQEARLRCSPMKGHSHVYWYRQLPEEGLKFMVYLQKENIIDESGMPKERFSAEFPKEGPSILRIQQVVRGDSAAYFCASSGQGNSETQYFGPGTRLLVL.

As to this clone: An end of the junction differs from the germline gene, which may be a read error. The chain is built from TRBV10-1 and TRBJ1-1; a weak D match, TRBD1 (6 bases). The CDR3 totals 17 residues. Germline V gene sequence: CDR1 WNHNN, CDR2 SYGVQD (reference sequence). Here the CDR3 DNA reads TGCGCCAACAGTGAGTCAGGACAGTTAGACATTGACACTGAAGCTTTCTTT. Amino acids: CANSESGQLDIDTEAFF.